The 28 T cell receptor beta chains presented below share a single source sample, sequenced in a study of human T cells and chemical hapten exposure. Each CDR3 protein is one row after TCRdb ran MiXCR on the RACE reads. The table has some 350,000 distinct CDR3 sequences, 5.5% to 8% seen once. Time point of the sample: patch test 1, 2 weeks after DPC sensitization. The treatment denotes: therapeutic diphenylcyclopropenone sensitization with weekly scalp DPC. The sequences come from whole blood, collected in connection with sensitization to the hapten diphenylcyclopropenone (DPC). The receptors originated from a woman younger than 30 with alopecia areata. Some clones in this sample may be carry-over from other donors' samples.

The rearrangement joins TRBV12-3 or TRBV12-4 to TRBJ1-2, with TRBD1 identical over 7 bases. V shed 3 bases, J shed 8 bases, and the junction held 12 bases outside the gene matches. The CDR3 contains 15 residues. The CDR3 nucleotides are TGTGCCAGCAGTTTGGGGGACAGTTCTGATGGAGGCTACACCTTC. Amino acid sequence: CASSLGDSSDGGYTF.

This clonotype showed up just a few times. The chain recombines TRBV9 with TRBJ2-2; TRBD1 matches at 7 bases. With 1 base clipped from V and 6 bases from J, the junction kept 12 bases outside the gene matches. Germline CDR1 reads SGDLS; CDR2 reads YYNGEE. The CDR3 runs 17 residues. The DNA of the CDR3 is TGTGCCAGCAGCGTAACAGGACAGGTAGTCCTATCCGGGGAGCTGTTTTTT. Its protein is CASSVTGQVVLSGELFF.

In its sample, this clonotype was seen a few times. The chain employs TRBV29-1 and TRBJ1-2; D call uncertain. Deletions cut 0 bases from V and 8 bases from J, with 10 bases between. The CDR3 is made up of 12 amino acids. Germline V gene lookup returns CDR1 SQVTM and CDR2 ANQGSEA. CDR3 residues: CSVEDPIGGYTF. Here the CDR3 DNA reads TGCAGCGTTGAAGATCCTATCGGAGGCTACACCTTC.

This clonotype was counted at least ten times. V is TRBV11-2 and J is TRBJ2-3; D might be TRBD1 (6 bases). Trimming removed 0 bases from V and 9 bases from J, with 16 bases in between. Looked up from germline, CDR1 is SGHAT and CDR2 is FQNNGV. CDR3 length: 15 residues. CDR3 region: CASSLDKDSIVTQYF. The DNA of the CDR3 is TGTGCCAGCAGCTTAGATAAGGACAGCATAGTAACGCAGTATTTT.

CDR3 in amino acids: CAISESGLAGETQYF. The DNA of the CDR3 is TGTGCCATCAGTGAGTCGGGACTAGCAGGAGAGACCCAGTACTTC. The V gene is TRBV10-3, the J gene TRBJ2-5; 9 positions agree with TRBD2. J gave up 4 bases and V 0 bases, and 3 bases lay outside the gene matches. Germline V lookup: CDR1 ENHRY, CDR2 SYGVKD. The length of the CDR3 is 15 residues.

The rearrangement uses TRBV21-1 and TRBJ1-5; the table's D call TRBD1 went unverified against the DNA. TRBV21-1 is classified as a pseudogene. This CDR3 region has 14 residues. DNA of the CDR3: TGTGCCAGCAGCAAACGGGGACGATCACGTACCCAGCATTTT. Its protein is CASSKRGRSRTQHF.

As concerns this clonotype: It may be a read error: a sequence one base away is much more abundant. The chain employs TRBV7-9 and TRBJ1-1; the match to TRBD1 covers 8 bases. In germline, CDR1 is SEHNR, CDR2 FQNEAQ (reference sequence). This CDR3 is built from 15 residues. The CDR3 bases are TGTGCCACGGCCCTAGGGGACAGGCAGAACACTGAAACTTTCTTT. As protein: CATALGDRQNTETFF. The variable domain in full, completed from reference TRBV7-9 and TRBJ1-1, reads DTGVSQNPRHKITKRGQNVTFRCDPISEHNRLYWYRQTLGQGPEFLTYFQNEAQLEKSRLLSDRFSAERPKGSFSTLEIQRTEQGDSAMYLCATALGDRQNTETFFGQGTRLTVV.

This clonotype showed up many times. The chain couples TRBV12-3 or TRBV12-4 to TRBJ1-5; D ambiguous. The CDR3 has 14 amino acids. Trimming took off 4 bases at V and 1 base at J, with 8 bases between the two ends. CDR3 DNA sequence: TGTGCCAGCAGTTGGTCGGGGAGCAATCAGCCCCAGCATTTT. Amino acid sequence: CASSWSGSNQPQHF.

This clonotype has more than one count but fewer than ten. The chain couples TRBV7-6 to TRBJ2-1, with D possibly being TRBD1 (5 bases). Trimming pared 3 bases from V and 6 bases from J, leaving 18 bases between. CDR3 length: 16 amino acids. The germline V gene has CDR1 SGHVS and CDR2 FNYEAQ. Written as DNA, the CDR3 is TGTGCCAGCAGCTTTCTGACAGACCGACTCTCCAATGAGCAGTTCTTC. Amino acids: CASSFLTDRLSNEQFF.

This clonotype was observed many times. The chain carries TRBV12-3 or TRBV12-4 and TRBJ1-2; D unclear. V was pared by 3 bases and J by 4 bases, with 15 bases between. CDR3 length: 15 residues. The CDR3 nucleotides are TGTGCCAGCAGTTTCGCCCGTCCCGAACTCTATGGCTACACCTTC. Translating gives CASSFARPELYGYTF.

This clonotype was recorded a few times. This chain links TRBV12-3 or TRBV12-4 with TRBJ1-2; D is perhaps TRBD1 (6 bases). This CDR3 comprises 13 residues. V was pared by 5 bases and J by 4 bases, with 11 bases between. The CDR3 loop is CASSTTGLYGYTF. CDR3 sequence (DNA): TGTGCCAGCAGTACGACAGGCCTCTATGGCTACACCTTC.

At least ten counts were recorded for this clonotype. The chain recombines TRBV7-3 with TRBJ2-5, with a weak D call TRBD1 (6 bases). Germline V CDR1 and CDR2: SGHTA, FQGTGA. The CDR3 extends over 14 amino acids. V lost 2 bases, J lost 5 bases, and 12 bases lay in between. CDR3 in DNA: TGTGCCAGCAGCTTAGCCTCCCAGGGGGAGACCCAGTACTTC. This codes for CASSLASQGETQYF.

This clonotype was observed many times. This sequence joins TRBV7-9 and TRBJ2-7, with D perhaps being TRBD1 or TRBD2 (5 bases each). Germline V gene sequence: CDR1 SEHNR, CDR2 FQNEAQ (reference sequence). Trimming removed 2 bases at V and 7 bases at J, with 12 bases between. The CDR3 consists of 13 residues. CDR3 protein: CASSLSGAGEQYF. The CDR3 bases are TGTGCCAGCAGCTTATCCGGGGCGGGTGAGCAGTACTTC.

In this sample, this clonotype turned up many times. One end of the junction does not line up with germline, which may come from a read error. V is TRBV12-3 or TRBV12-4 and J is TRBJ1-1; possibly TRBD1 for D (5 bases). The CDR3 is made up of 13 amino acids. The CDR3 coding sequence is TGCGCCAGCAGCCCAAGGGGGAACACTGAAGCTTTCTTT. This encodes CASSPRGNTEAFF.

This clonotype was recorded many times. The chain is built from TRBV6-5 and TRBJ1-3, with D unclear. Trimming stripped 2 bases from V and 0 bases from J, with 2 bases between. Germline CDR1 is MNHEY and CDR2 is SVGAGI. The CDR3 is made up of 13 amino acids. The DNA of the CDR3 is TGTGCCAGCAGTTACGACTCTGGAAACACCATATATTTT. It translates to CASSYDSGNTIYF.

This chain links TRBV6-2 or TRBV6-3 with TRBJ1-5, with unresolved D. The ends were cut back, 8 bases at V and 0 bases at J, with 8 bases in the middle. Germline V lookup: CDR1 MNHEY, CDR2 SVGEGT. CDR3 length: 13 residues. This chain's CDR3 is CASRIYSNQPQHF. The CDR3 DNA is TGTGCCAGCCGGATTTATAGCAATCAGCCCCAGCATTTT.

The sample holds a few counts of this clonotype. The chain couples TRBV10-3 to TRBJ2-7; 10 bases match TRBD2. The CDR3 sequence is 14 residues long. Per the germline V gene, CDR1 is ENHRY and CDR2 is SYGVKD. The V segment lost 6 bases and the J segment 0 bases; nucleotides outside the gene matches: 2. DNA of the CDR3: TGTGCCATCAGCGGGACTAGCGCCTCCTACGAGCAGTACTTC. Protein product: CAISGTSASYEQYF.

This clonotype was counted at least ten times. Compared with germline, one end of the junction differs, possibly owing to a read error. This CDR3 is CASSLAQYNEQFF. As DNA, the CDR3 is TGTGCCAGCAGTTTAGCCCAGTACAATGAGCAGTTCTTC. The chain links TRBV5-1 to TRBJ2-1; D gene uncertain. CDR3 size: 13 residues. The V gene's germline CDR1 is SGHRS and CDR2 YFSETQ.

This clonotype was seen more than once but under ten times. The genes are TRBV18 and TRBJ2-7; TRBD2 might be the D (5 bases). Trimming removed 2 bases from V and 0 bases from J, with 14 bases in between. The CDR3 runs 16 residues. The germline V gene encodes CDR1 KGHSH and CDR2 LQKENI. CDR3 in DNA: TGTGCCAGCTCACCAGAATCCGGACTCCCCTCCTACGAGCAGTACTTC. The encoded protein is CASSPESGLPSYEQYF.

The sample holds one count of this clonotype. A much bigger clone sits one base away, suggesting this may be a read error. The J gene is TRBJ1-5, the V gene TRBV20-1; no clear D gene. V dropped 5 bases and J dropped 4 bases, with 18 bases sitting between them. Germline V gene sequence: CDR1 DFQATT, CDR2 SNEGSKA (reference sequence). The CDR3 extends over 15 amino acids. The CDR3 is CSAGDFLGKNQPQHF. The CDR3 DNA is TGCAGTGCTGGCGACTTTTTAGGGAAGAATCAGCCCCAGCATTTT.

The DNA for the CDR3 is TGTGCCAGCCGAGTTACACTGCCAGGGGCTGAAGCTTTCTTT. This translates into CASRVTLPGAEAFF. The chain couples TRBV6-5 to TRBJ1-1; perhaps TRBD1 as D (6 bases). The CDR3 is 14 amino acids. V dropped 8 bases and J dropped 6 bases, with 19 bases sitting between them. The germline gives CDR1 MNHEY, CDR2 SVGAGI.

This clonotype appeared many times. This chain links TRBV5-1 with TRBJ1-1; 11 bases are a match to TRBD1. The germline gives CDR1 SGHRS, CDR2 YFSETQ. With V trimmed by 4 bases and J by 5 bases, 7 bases remained unmatched. This CDR3 spans 15 amino acids. The CDR3 spells CASSPGGQGATEAFF. CDR3 DNA: TGCGCCAGCAGCCCGGGCGGACAGGGGGCGACTGAAGCTTTCTTT. Full variable domain (remainder filled in from reference TRBV5-1 and TRBJ1-1): KAGVTQTPRYLIKTRGQQVTLSCSPISGHRSVSWYQQTPGQGLQFLFEYFSETQRNKGNFPGRFSGRQFSNSRSEMNVSTLELGDSALYLCASSPGGQGATEAFFGQGTRLTVV.

The J gene is TRBJ2-1, the V gene TRBV7-9; 12 bases fit TRBD2. This CDR3 contains 15 residues. Germline V gene lookup returns CDR1 SEHNR and CDR2 FQNEAQ (reference sequence). V lost 3 bases and J lost 7; bases outside the gene matches: 4. CDR3 nucleotides: TGTGCCAGCAGCTTTTGGACTAGCGGGGTTAATGAGCAGTTCTTC. Residues: CASSFWTSGVNEQFF.

This clonotype was detected many times. The chain couples TRBV27 to TRBJ2-7, with 14 bases matching TRBD2. CDR1 and CDR2 from the germline V gene are MNHEY and SMNVEV (reference sequence). This CDR3 contains 16 residues. V was clipped by 5 bases and J by 1 base; unmatched bases: 4. CDR3 in DNA: TGTGCCAGCAGTCCAGGGACTAGCGGGGGATCCTACGAGCAGTACTTC. It is translated as CASSPGTSGGSYEQYF.

This clonotype was detected only a few times. The chain carries TRBV4-3 and TRBJ1-3; D uncertain. V lost 0 bases and J lost 0, with 12 bases in between. This CDR3 is 17 amino acids long. CDR1 is LGHNA, CDR2 YSLEER, per germline. CDR3 sequence: CASSQDLGELSGNTIYF. CDR3 in DNA: TGCGCCAGCAGCCAAGATCTTGGAGAACTCTCTGGAAACACCATATATTTT.

The chain combines TRBV7-2 with TRBJ1-3; D is uncertain. Trimming left V 5 bases short and J 0 bases short, with 14 bases between. The V gene's germline CDR1 is SGHTA and CDR2 FQGNSA. The CDR3 spans 16 residues. CDR3 coding DNA: TGTGCCAGCAGCCCAAGGCTAGATATCTCTGGAAACACCATATATTTT. This gives the protein CASSPRLDISGNTIYF.

V is TRBV7-6 and J is TRBJ1-1; D unclear. The length of the CDR3 is 14 residues. The germline V and J ends were trimmed by 9 bases and 1 base, with 15 bases remaining between them. The germline V gene has CDR1 SGHVS and CDR2 FNYEAQ. The CDR3 region is CASTLQFSNTEAFF. The DNA of the CDR3 is TGTGCCAGTACCTTACAGTTTTCGAACACTGAAGCTTTCTTT.

This clonotype has just a few counts. This chain connects TRBV18 to TRBJ1-3; TRBD1 might be the D (5 bases). The length of the CDR3 is 15 residues. V lost 3 bases and J 7 bases, leaving 16 bases between the germline ends. Germline V lookup: CDR1 KGHSH, CDR2 LQKENI. CDR3 protein: CASSPSGGSQNTIYF. The CDR3 region has the DNA TGTGCCAGCTCACCGAGCGGGGGATCGCAGAACACCATATATTTT.